These T cell receptor beta chains were read from a single sample in a study of tumor-infiltrating lymphocytes in primary liver carcinoma. From the multiplex PCR reads, TCRdb called clonotypes with MiXCR, one entry per CDR3 protein. The sample consists of 40,000 or so distinct CDR3 sequences, roughly 73% of them appearing once. Source material: tumor-adjacent normal liver tissue. All receptors come from a woman in her 30s with primary liver carcinoma and hepatitis B virus infection. CDR3s include the opening cysteine and the closing phenylalanine or tryptophan. The order of the fields is D gene, J gene, clone size, V gene, CDR3 DNA, CDR3 protein. D genes are given only for firm matches. Clone sizes are given selectively: once, few, many, or a class where the clone is expanded.

D gene: .; J gene: TRBJ2-7; clone size: .; V gene: TRBV11-2; CDR3 DNA: TGTGCCAGCCCTATCACAGGAGGGGGCTCTTGGACCTACGAGCAGTGCTTC; CDR3 protein: CASPITGGGSWTYEQCF
D gene: TRBD2; J gene: TRBJ2-2; clone size: many; V gene: TRBV29-1; CDR3 DNA: TGCAGCGTTTCCTTCGCGGGAGGGACCGGGGAGCTGTTTTTT; CDR3 protein: CSVSFAGGTGELFF
D gene: TRBD1; J gene: TRBJ2-7; clone size: .; V gene: TRBV10-2; CDR3 DNA: TGCGCTGGCAGTGAGTTTCTCCTAGGACAGGGGGACCACGAGCAGTACTTC; CDR3 protein: CAGSEFLLGQGDHEQYF
D gene: .; J gene: TRBJ2-7; clone size: .; V gene: TRBV12-3/TRBV12-4; CDR3 DNA: TGTGCCAGCAGCCAATTTGGGTACAGCGAGCGGTACTTC; CDR3 protein: CASSQFGYSERYF
D gene: TRBD1; J gene: TRBJ1-5; clone size: .; V gene: TRBV6-2/TRBV6-3; CDR3 DNA: TGTGCCAGCAGCTCCGGGACAGGGGAGTATCAGCCTCAGCATTTT; CDR3 protein: CASSSGTGEYQPQHF
D gene: TRBD1; J gene: TRBJ2-7; clone size: .; V gene: TRBV4-2; CDR3 DNA: TGTGCCAGTAGCCAAGACTGGACAGGGTCTTACGATCAGTACTTC; CDR3 protein: CASSQDWTGSYDQYF
D gene: .; J gene: TRBJ2-7; clone size: .; V gene: TRBV6-5; CDR3 DNA: TGTGTCAGCAGTGAAGCGCGGCAGACTTCCGAGCAGTACTTC; CDR3 protein: CVSSEARQTSEQYF
D gene: TRBD2; J gene: TRBJ2-2; clone size: .; V gene: TRBV4-1; CDR3 DNA: TGCGCCAGCAGCCACTCGATTAGCGGGAGTATCGGGGAGCTGTTTTTT; CDR3 protein: CASSHSISGSIGELFF
D gene: .; J gene: TRBJ2-2; clone size: .; V gene: TRBV6-2/TRBV6-3; CDR3 DNA: TGTGCCAGCAGGACGGGAGTAGGGGCCACAGGGGAGCTGTTTTTT; CDR3 protein: CASRTGVGATGELFF
D gene: TRBD2; J gene: TRBJ2-2; clone size: .; V gene: TRBV4-3; CDR3 DNA: TGCGCCAGCAATCAAGGAGCGGGGACCCTCACCGGGGAGCTGTTTTTT; CDR3 protein: CASNQGAGTLTGELFF
D gene: .; J gene: TRBJ1-6; clone size: .; V gene: TRBV6-5; CDR3 DNA: TGTGCAAGCAGTAAACAGTCCGCCATATATAATTCACTCCTCCACTTT; CDR3 protein: CASSKQSAIYNSLLHF
D gene: .; J gene: TRBJ2-5; clone size: .; V gene: TRBV5-1; CDR3 DNA: TGCGCCAGCAGCTTCAACGGTCCCCCGCGTGAGACCCAGTACTTC; CDR3 protein: CASSFNGPPRETQYF
D gene: .; J gene: TRBJ2-7; clone size: many; V gene: TRBV20-1; CDR3 DNA: TGCAGTGCTAAGTCAGTAGGCCAGATTTACGAGCAGTACTTC; CDR3 protein: CSAKSVGQIYEQYF
D gene: .; J gene: TRBJ1-5; clone size: .; V gene: TRBV30; CDR3 DNA: TGTACCTGGAGTGCCTCAATGGGGCGTCAGCCCCAGCGTTTT; CDR3 protein: CTWSASMGRQPQRF
D gene: .; J gene: TRBJ1-1; clone size: medium-sized; V gene: TRBV10-3; CDR3 DNA: TGTGCCATCAATAGCCAGGGCACTGAAGCTTTCTTT; CDR3 protein: CAINSQGTEAFF
D gene: .; J gene: TRBJ1-1; clone size: .; V gene: TRBV29-1; CDR3 DNA: TGCAGCGTCGACACCCCTGCCACAGGGATGGGAACTGAAGCTTTCTTT; CDR3 protein: CSVDTPATGMGTEAFF
D gene: .; J gene: TRBJ2-7; clone size: once; V gene: TRBV14; CDR3 DNA: TGTGCCAACAGCCAGAGACTTTCCGGGACTTCCGAGCAGTACTTC; CDR3 protein: CANSQRLSGTSEQYF
D gene: TRBD1; J gene: TRBJ2-3; clone size: .; V gene: TRBV5-6; CDR3 DNA: TGTGCCAGCAGCGTAGGCCGGGACAGGATTGACTCAGATACGCAGTATTTT; CDR3 protein: CASSVGRDRIDSDTQYF
D gene: TRBD2; J gene: TRBJ2-7; clone size: .; V gene: TRBV7-9; CDR3 DNA: TGTGCCAGCACTTCGGGAGGCCTATCCTACGAGCAGTACTTC; CDR3 protein: CASTSGGLSYEQYF
D gene: .; J gene: TRBJ2-7; clone size: .; V gene: TRBV5-4; CDR3 DNA: TGTGCCAGGAGCGTCGACAGTTCCTACGAGCAGTACTTC; CDR3 protein: CARSVDSSYEQYF
D gene: .; J gene: TRBJ1-1; clone size: .; V gene: TRBV20-1; CDR3 DNA: TGCAGTGCTAGAGCCTATCGGGGGGCTGGAGACACTGAAGCTTTCTTT; CDR3 protein: CSARAYRGAGDTEAFF
D gene: TRBD1; J gene: TRBJ2-2; clone size: .; V gene: TRBV19; CDR3 DNA: TGTGCCAGTAGTATCCGTGGACAGGGAACCGGGGAGCTGTTTTTT; CDR3 protein: CASSIRGQGTGELFF
D gene: TRBD1; J gene: TRBJ2-7; clone size: .; V gene: TRBV28; CDR3 DNA: TGTGCCAGCAGGGGGCTGGGGACAGGGCTTACGGTGCGTTCCTACGAGCAGTACTTC; CDR3 protein: CASRGLGTGLTVRSYEQYF
D gene: TRBD1; J gene: TRBJ2-1; clone size: .; V gene: TRBV11-2; CDR3 DNA: TGTGCCAGCAGATATACAGGGGGGACGTGGAATGAGCAGTTCTTC; CDR3 protein: CASRYTGGTWNEQFF
D gene: .; J gene: TRBJ1-2; clone size: few; V gene: TRBV13; CDR3 DNA: TGTGCCAGCAGCCCCCGTGACGGACACGGCTATGTTTACACCTTC; CDR3 protein: CASSPRDGHGYVYTF
D gene: .; J gene: TRBJ2-4; clone size: many; V gene: TRBV19; CDR3 DNA: TGTGCCAGTACCGACCAACATTTAGCCAAAAACATTCAGTACTTC; CDR3 protein: CASTDQHLAKNIQYF
D gene: TRBD2; J gene: TRBJ2-3; clone size: once; V gene: TRBV7-8; CDR3 DNA: TGTGCCGGCAGCTTAGGAGCGGGAGGGCCTGGTGATACTCAATTTTTT; CDR3 protein: CAGSLGAGGPGDTQFF
D gene: TRBD1; J gene: TRBJ1-2; clone size: .; V gene: TRBV6-2/TRBV6-3; CDR3 DNA: TGTGCCAGCAGCTACTCCTCTATAGGACAGGTCGGCGGCTACACCTTC; CDR3 protein: CASSYSSIGQVGGYTF
D gene: TRBD2; J gene: TRBJ2-7; clone size: .; V gene: TRBV7-2; CDR3 DNA: TGTGCCAGCAGCTTTGATAGCGGGAGAAACGAGCAGTACTTC; CDR3 protein: CASSFDSGRNEQYF
D gene: .; J gene: TRBJ2-7; clone size: .; V gene: TRBV29-1; CDR3 DNA: TGTAACGTTGAAGGCAGTAGCTCCTACGAGCAGTACTTC; CDR3 protein: CNVEGSSSYEQYF
D gene: TRBD1; J gene: TRBJ2-7; clone size: once; V gene: TRBV6-5; CDR3 DNA: TGTGCCAGCATTCAACTAGGGGGCGAACAGTACTTC; CDR3 protein: CASIQLGGEQYF
D gene: .; J gene: TRBJ1-1; clone size: .; V gene: TRBV6-5; CDR3 DNA: TGTACCAGCAGTTACTCTGGGGACAACAGGTGGAACACTGAAGCTTTCTTT; CDR3 protein: CTSSYSGDNRWNTEAFF
D gene: TRBD2; J gene: TRBJ2-2; clone size: once; V gene: TRBV30; CDR3 DNA: TGTGCCTGGAGCTGGCTAGCGGGAGGAAACACCGGGGGTCTGTTTTTT; CDR3 protein: CAWSWLAGGNTGGLFF
D gene: .; J gene: TRBJ2-1; clone size: .; V gene: TRBV11-2; CDR3 DNA: TGTGCCGACAGCTTAATGAGGACCTCCTACAATGAGCAATTCTTC; CDR3 protein: CADSLMRTSYNEQFF
D gene: .; J gene: TRBJ1-1; clone size: .; V gene: TRBV6-5; CDR3 DNA: TGTGCCAGCAGTTACACGAGGGGCCTGGGGACTGAAGCTTTCTTT; CDR3 protein: CASSYTRGLGTEAFF
D gene: TRBD1; J gene: TRBJ1-1; clone size: .; V gene: TRBV12-3/TRBV12-4; CDR3 DNA: TGTGTCAGGAGCATGGGACAGGGGATGACGGCTTTCTTT; CDR3 protein: CVRSMGQGMTAFF
D gene: .; J gene: TRBJ2-1; clone size: .; V gene: TRBV4-3; CDR3 DNA: TGCGCCAGCAGCGCTGAGTTGGTCAATGAGCAGTTCTTC; CDR3 protein: CASSAELVNEQFF
D gene: .; J gene: TRBJ2-2; clone size: .; V gene: TRBV7-8; CDR3 DNA: TGTGCCAGCAGCTTAGTCGGGCTGGGCTTCGGGGAACTGTTTTTT; CDR3 protein: CASSLVGLGFGELFF
D gene: .; J gene: TRBJ2-1; clone size: many; V gene: TRBV6-2/TRBV6-3; CDR3 DNA: TGTGCCAGCATATCCGCCGGGACACCCTACAATGAGCAGTTCTTC; CDR3 protein: CASISAGTPYNEQFF
D gene: .; J gene: TRBJ2-3; clone size: .; V gene: TRBV11-2; CDR3 DNA: TGTGCCAGCAGCCATCGAGGGGGCGGGAGCATCACAGATACACAGTATTTT; CDR3 protein: CASSHRGGGSITDTQYF
D gene: .; J gene: TRBJ2-2; clone size: once; V gene: TRBV4-3; CDR3 DNA: TGCGCCAGCAGATATGGCACCGGGGAGTTGTTTTTT; CDR3 protein: CASRYGTGELFF
D gene: .; J gene: TRBJ1-1; clone size: .; V gene: TRBV6-1; CDR3 DNA: TGTGCCAGAAGTGACGTGACATTGAACACTGGAGCTTTCTTT; CDR3 protein: CARSDVTLNTGAFF
D gene: TRBD1; J gene: TRBJ2-7; clone size: many; V gene: TRBV2; CDR3 DNA: TGTGCCAGCAGCCGGGACAGGATTTACGAGCAGTACTTC; CDR3 protein: CASSRDRIYEQYF
D gene: TRBD1; J gene: TRBJ2-5; clone size: .; V gene: TRBV6-2/TRBV6-3; CDR3 DNA: TGTACCAGCAATTACAAACACAGGGGACAAGAGACCCAGTACTTC; CDR3 protein: CTSNYKHRGQETQYF
D gene: .; J gene: TRBJ2-1; clone size: many; V gene: TRBV5-1; CDR3 DNA: TGCGCCAGCAGCTTTGCGATATCCCCGGGGTCCAATGAGCAGTTCTTC; CDR3 protein: CASSFAISPGSNEQFF
D gene: .; J gene: TRBJ2-3; clone size: few; V gene: TRBV24-1; CDR3 DNA: TGTGCCACCAGTGAGAAGACACTCCCATCAGATACGCAGTATTTT; CDR3 protein: CATSEKTLPSDTQYF
D gene: .; J gene: TRBJ2-1; clone size: .; V gene: TRBV6-6; CDR3 DNA: TGTGCCAGCAGCCGGGACTTACTAACGCACCATACTGAGCAGTTCTTC; CDR3 protein: CASSRDLLTHHTEQFF
D gene: TRBD2; J gene: TRBJ2-1; clone size: .; V gene: TRBV29-1; CDR3 DNA: TGCAGCGTTGCAGACCCCACTAGCGAACTATACAATGAGCAGTTCTTC; CDR3 protein: CSVADPTSELYNEQFF
D gene: .; J gene: TRBJ2-3; clone size: .; V gene: TRBV4-1; CDR3 DNA: TGCGCCAGCAACCAAGATCGGAACACGGATACGCACTATTTT; CDR3 protein: CASNQDRNTDTHYF
D gene: .; J gene: TRBJ1-2; clone size: many; V gene: TRBV29-1; CDR3 DNA: TGCAGCGCTGAACCTCTGCCGTATGGCTACACCTTC; CDR3 protein: CSAEPLPYGYTF
D gene: .; J gene: TRBJ2-7; clone size: .; V gene: TRBV7-9; CDR3 DNA: TGTGCCAACAGCCTCCCGATTCACCGCTACGAGCAGTACTTC; CDR3 protein: CANSLPIHRYEQYF
D gene: .; J gene: TRBJ1-1; clone size: .; V gene: TRBV4-3; CDR3 DNA: TGCGCCAGCAGTCAAGGGCTACAGGGAATGAACACTGAGTCTTTCTTT; CDR3 protein: CASSQGLQGMNTESFF
D gene: .; J gene: TRBJ2-7; clone size: .; V gene: TRBV11-2; CDR3 DNA: TGTGCCATCAGTCCATCCATTGAGCAGTACTTC; CDR3 protein: CAISPSIEQYF
D gene: TRBD2; J gene: TRBJ2-2; clone size: .; V gene: TRBV6-6; CDR3 DNA: TGTGCCAGCAGTCCCAATGGGCGGGAGGTCTCCGGGGAGCTGTTTTTT; CDR3 protein: CASSPNGREVSGELFF
D gene: TRBD2; J gene: TRBJ2-3; clone size: medium-sized; V gene: TRBV29-1; CDR3 DNA: TGCAGCGCCTCCCGGGCTAGCGGGAGTAGATCAGATACGCAGTATTTT; CDR3 protein: CSASRASGSRSDTQYF
D gene: .; J gene: TRBJ2-4; clone size: .; V gene: TRBV6-5; CDR3 DNA: TGTGCCAGCAGAGGCTCCCCCAACATTCGGTACTTC; CDR3 protein: CASRGSPNIRYF
D gene: .; J gene: TRBJ2-7; clone size: many; V gene: TRBV7-3; CDR3 DNA: TGTGCCAGCAGCTTAGGAGTCGGTACCTACGAGCAGTACTTC; CDR3 protein: CASSLGVGTYEQYF
D gene: TRBD2; J gene: TRBJ2-7; clone size: many; V gene: TRBV6-5; CDR3 DNA: TGTGCCAGCAGTTACTCGACCGGCAGCGGGAGGGTCGACGAGCAGTACTTC; CDR3 protein: CASSYSTGSGRVDEQYF
D gene: .; J gene: TRBJ2-1; clone size: .; V gene: TRBV7-9; CDR3 DNA: TGTGCCAGCAGCTTAACACACCTAGTCAGTTCCTACAATAAGCAGTTCTTC; CDR3 protein: CASSLTHLVSSYNKQFF